This T cell receptor beta chain was identified in a study of blood T cell repertoires in COVID-19 (dated by TCRdb to between 2020 and 2021). In terms of the full investigation: Samples from collaborators originated in the United States, Italy and Spain and spanned both the acute and convalescent phases of COVID-19. The prospective study material was composed of cDNA or gDNA derived from T cells, B-cell-depleted T cells, or PBMCs. The dataset comprised deeply sampled blood TCRbeta repertoires from subjects exposed to, actively infected with, or recovered from COVID-19. A freely available public database, intended as a resource for researchers studying the immune response to SARS-CoV-2, is where the repertoires were released. Samples were obtained from the ongoing ImmuneRACE study (first 160 participants) and from 950 to 1,500 subjects provided by 6 global collaborators. The sample metadata nearly always contained a de-identified subject ID, COVID-19 status, age in years and sex. Where HLA class I and class II types were available, the types were taken from metadata supplied by the sample provider, not from assay-based typing.

Beyond this particular receptor, the publication reports: Clinical and demographic metadata were provided uncurated, with the amount varying by source and participant.

TCRbeta CDR3 regions were amplified from genomic DNA by means of the immunoSEQ Assay, a bias-controlled multiplex PCR. Concerning the study's data processing: The number of nucleated cells in each sample was estimated from the amplification of reference gene primers within the assay. Sequence reads were collapsed and filtered to measure the absolute abundance of every unique TCRbeta CDR3 rearrangement. For each sample, productive Simpson clonality was calculated as the square root of Simpson's diversity index over productive rearrangements. TCRdb took this table from immuneACCESS and kept in-frame rearrangements with V and J called. Such tables lack part of the clones; where checked against another copy, unresolved V genes explain under half of the gap, and the rest is unexplained. D and trimming come from the DNA, and the V and J calls and clone size come from that table. The sample table contains around 260,000 clones; only one count was recorded for 87% of them. The ten largest clones capture around 2.5% of the sample.

CDR1 and CDR2 are drawn from the germline V gene (reference sequence): LNHDA, SQIVND. The cysteine opens and the phenylalanine closes a CDR3 of 17 amino acids. Just CDR3 DNA is preserved here, 51 bases in frame from base 1. Trimming takes 4 bases off V and 0 bases off J; junction bases not matched to a gene: 6. Many counts were recorded for this clone. Its antigen is still unknown. Base-call qualities are not available, and no considerably larger clone is one nucleotide away. Collaborating institutions collected whole blood in K2EDTA tubes following their own protocols. For TCRbeta analysis, collaborators shipped samples in one of three forms: frozen whole blood, isolated PBMCs, or DNA extracted from either of those sample types.

The sequenced sample was peripheral blood. This TCR was sampled from a woman aged 45-65 years with acute or convalescent COVID-19. Here the chain combines TRBV19 and TRBJ2-1; 10 bases in between match TRBD2. The DNA sequence reads TGTGCCAGTAGTAAGCGAGCGGGAGGGAGCTCCTACAATGAGCAGTTCTTC. Translation gives CASSKRAGGSSYNEQFF.